This T cell receptor (beta chain) was captured by sequencing in a study of a mutant IDH1 vaccine in newly diagnosed glioma. Libraries were prepared by immunoSEQ multiplex PCR; TCRdb keeps only in-frame clonotypes and omits some of them. The sample contains around 50,000 clones, about 88% of which appear only once. The germline V gene has CDR1 SGHRS and CDR2 YFSETQ. With 4 bases removed from V and 0 bases from J, the gap between germline ends came to 14 bases. The CDR3 runs to 15 residues. The time point denotes: week 47, end of study. In every dose of vaccine, 300 ug of mutant IDH1 20-mer peptide was given alongside topical imiquimod. This clone appeared once. What it binds is not known.

V usage is TRBV5-1 and J usage is TRBJ2-7; D might be TRBD1 (6 bases). The sequence derives from a woman in her 30s with glioma. Some clones in this sample may be carry-over from other donors' samples. Sample: PBMCs, taken from a glioma patient whose treatment included an IDH1 peptide vaccine. The CDR3 region has the DNA TGCGCCAGCAGCCTGGACAGCTATAGCTCCTACGAGCAGTACTTC. The encoded protein is CASSLDSYSSYEQYF.